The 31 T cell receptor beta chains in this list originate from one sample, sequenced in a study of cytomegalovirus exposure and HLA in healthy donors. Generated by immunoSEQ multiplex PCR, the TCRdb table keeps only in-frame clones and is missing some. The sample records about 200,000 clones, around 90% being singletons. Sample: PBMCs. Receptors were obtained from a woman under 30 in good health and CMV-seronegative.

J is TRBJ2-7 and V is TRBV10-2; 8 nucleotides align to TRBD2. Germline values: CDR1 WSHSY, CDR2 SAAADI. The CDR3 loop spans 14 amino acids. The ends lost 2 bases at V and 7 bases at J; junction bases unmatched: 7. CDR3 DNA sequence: TGCGCCAGCAGTGAGACCCGGGAGGGTCGGGAGCAGTACTTC. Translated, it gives CASSETREGREQYF.

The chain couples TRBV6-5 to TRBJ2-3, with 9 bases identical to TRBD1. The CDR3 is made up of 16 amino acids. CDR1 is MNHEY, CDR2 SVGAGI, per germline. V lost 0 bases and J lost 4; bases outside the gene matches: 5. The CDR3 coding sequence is TGTGCCAGCAGTTACTCGATGGGACAGGGTGCAGATACGCAGTATTTT. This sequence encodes CASSYSMGQGADTQYF.

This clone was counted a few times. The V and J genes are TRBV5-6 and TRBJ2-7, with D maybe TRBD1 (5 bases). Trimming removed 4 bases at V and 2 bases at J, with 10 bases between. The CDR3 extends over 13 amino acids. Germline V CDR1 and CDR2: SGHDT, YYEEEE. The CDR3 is CASSLQDAYEQYF. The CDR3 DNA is TGTGCCAGCAGCCTACAGGACGCCTACGAGCAGTACTTC.

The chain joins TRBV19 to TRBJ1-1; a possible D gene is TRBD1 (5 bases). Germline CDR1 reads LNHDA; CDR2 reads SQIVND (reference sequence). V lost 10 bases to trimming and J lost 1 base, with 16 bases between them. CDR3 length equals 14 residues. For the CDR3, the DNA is TGTGCCACCACGATAGGACAATCGAACACTGAAGCTTTCTTT. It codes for CATTIGQSNTEAFF.

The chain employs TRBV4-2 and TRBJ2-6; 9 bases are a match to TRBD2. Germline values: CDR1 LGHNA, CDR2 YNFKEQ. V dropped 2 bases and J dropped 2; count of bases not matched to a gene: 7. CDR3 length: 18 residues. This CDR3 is CASSQIAGAGPGANVLTF. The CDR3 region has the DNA TGTGCCAGCAGCCAAATAGCGGGAGCCGGCCCTGGGGCCAACGTCCTGACTTTC.

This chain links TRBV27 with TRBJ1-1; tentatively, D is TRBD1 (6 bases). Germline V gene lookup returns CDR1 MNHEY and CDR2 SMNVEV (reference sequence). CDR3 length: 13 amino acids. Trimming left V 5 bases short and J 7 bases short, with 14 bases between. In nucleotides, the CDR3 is TGTGCCAGCAGTCCTACAGGGCCCGGTGAAGCTTTCTTT. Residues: CASSPTGPGEAFF.

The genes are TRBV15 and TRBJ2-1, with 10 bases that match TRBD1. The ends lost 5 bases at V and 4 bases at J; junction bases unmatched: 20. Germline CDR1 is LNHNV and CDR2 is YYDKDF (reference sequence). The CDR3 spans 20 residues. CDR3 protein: CATSGYGTGARGEIYNEQFF. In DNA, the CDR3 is TGTGCCACCAGCGGATACGGGACAGGGGCTAGGGGGGAGATTTACAATGAGCAGTTCTTC.

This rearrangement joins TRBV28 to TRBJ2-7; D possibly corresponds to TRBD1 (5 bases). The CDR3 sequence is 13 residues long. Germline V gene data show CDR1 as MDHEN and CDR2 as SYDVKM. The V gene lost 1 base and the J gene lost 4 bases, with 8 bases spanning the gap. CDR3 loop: CASSLYRKYEQYF. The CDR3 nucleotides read TGTGCCAGCAGTTTATACAGGAAGTACGAGCAGTACTTC. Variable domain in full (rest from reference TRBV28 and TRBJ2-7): DVKVTQSSRYLVKRTGEKVFLECVQDMDHENMFWYRQDPGLGLRLIYFSYDVKMKEKGDIPEGYSVSREKKERFSLILESASTNQTSMYLCASSLYRKYEQYFGPGTRLTVT.

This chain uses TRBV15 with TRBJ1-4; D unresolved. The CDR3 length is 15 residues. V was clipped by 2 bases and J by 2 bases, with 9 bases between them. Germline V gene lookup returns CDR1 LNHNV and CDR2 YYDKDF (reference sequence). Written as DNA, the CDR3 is TGTGCCACCAGCAGAAGTCCGGGGACTAATGAAAAACTGTTTTTT. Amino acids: CATSRSPGTNEKLFF.

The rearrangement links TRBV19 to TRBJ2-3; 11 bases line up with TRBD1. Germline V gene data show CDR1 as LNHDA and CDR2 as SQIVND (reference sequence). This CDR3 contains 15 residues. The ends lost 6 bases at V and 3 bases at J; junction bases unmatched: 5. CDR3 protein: CASRDRGQGTDTQYF. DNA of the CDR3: TGTGCCAGTAGGGACAGGGGGCAGGGGACAGATACGCAGTATTTT.

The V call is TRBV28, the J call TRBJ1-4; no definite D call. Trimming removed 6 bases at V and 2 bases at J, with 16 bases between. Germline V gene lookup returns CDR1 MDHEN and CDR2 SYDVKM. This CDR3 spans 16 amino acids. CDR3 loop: CASREAMGATNEKLFF. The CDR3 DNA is TGTGCCAGCAGGGAAGCGATGGGTGCGACTAATGAAAAACTGTTTTTT.

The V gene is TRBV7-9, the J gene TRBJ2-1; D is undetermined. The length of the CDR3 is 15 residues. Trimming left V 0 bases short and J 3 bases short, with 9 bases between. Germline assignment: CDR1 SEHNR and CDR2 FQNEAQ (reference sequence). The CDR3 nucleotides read TGTGCCAGCAGCTTAGCGCTAGTCAGCTACAATGAGCAGTTCTTC. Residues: CASSLALVSYNEQFF.

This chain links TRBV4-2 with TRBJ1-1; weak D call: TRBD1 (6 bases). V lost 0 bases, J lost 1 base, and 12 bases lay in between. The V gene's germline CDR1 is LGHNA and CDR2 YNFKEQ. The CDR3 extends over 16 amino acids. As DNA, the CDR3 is TGTGCCAGCAGCCAAGATTCGCGGGGGCAGAACACTGAAGCTTTCTTT. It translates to CASSQDSRGQNTEAFF.

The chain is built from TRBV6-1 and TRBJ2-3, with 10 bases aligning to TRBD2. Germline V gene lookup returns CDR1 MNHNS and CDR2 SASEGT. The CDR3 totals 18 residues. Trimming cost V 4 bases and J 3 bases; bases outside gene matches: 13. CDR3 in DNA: TGTGCCAGCAGTGTTCCTAGCGGGAGAACGCGACGTACAGATACGCAGTATTTT. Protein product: CASSVPSGRTRRTDTQYF.

The CDR3 spells CASRTGVGNYGYTF. The CDR3 DNA follows: TGTGCCAGCAGAACAGGAGTCGGCAACTATGGCTACACCTTC. The J gene is TRBJ1-2, the V gene TRBV28; the D gene is possibly TRBD1 (5 bases). Germline CDR1 is MDHEN and CDR2 is SYDVKM. Trimming cost V 6 bases and J 2 bases, with 13 bases left between them. This CDR3 has 14 residues.

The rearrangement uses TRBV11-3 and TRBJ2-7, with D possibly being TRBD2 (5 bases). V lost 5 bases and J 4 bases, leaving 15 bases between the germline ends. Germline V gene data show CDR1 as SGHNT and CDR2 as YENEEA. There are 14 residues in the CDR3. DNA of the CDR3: TGTGCCAGCAGCGCCCGGGGTGGGGTTTACGAGCAGTACTTC. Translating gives CASSARGGVYEQYF.

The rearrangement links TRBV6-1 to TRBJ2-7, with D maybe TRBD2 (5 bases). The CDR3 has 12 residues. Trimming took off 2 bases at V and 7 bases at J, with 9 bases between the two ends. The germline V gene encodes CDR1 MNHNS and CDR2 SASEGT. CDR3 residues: CASSENRREQYF. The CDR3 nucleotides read TGTGCCAGCAGTGAAAATCGGAGGGAGCAGTACTTC.

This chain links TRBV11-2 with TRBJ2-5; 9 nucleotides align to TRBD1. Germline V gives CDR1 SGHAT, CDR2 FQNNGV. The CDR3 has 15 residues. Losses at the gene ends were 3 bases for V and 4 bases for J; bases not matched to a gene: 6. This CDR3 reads CASSFYGQGLETQYF. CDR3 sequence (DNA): TGTGCCAGCAGCTTTTACGGACAGGGGCTAGAGACCCAGTACTTC.

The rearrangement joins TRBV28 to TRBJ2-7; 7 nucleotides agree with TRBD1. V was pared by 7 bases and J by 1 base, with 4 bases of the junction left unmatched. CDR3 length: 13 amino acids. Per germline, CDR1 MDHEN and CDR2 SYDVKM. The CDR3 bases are TGTGCCAGCAAACCGGGACAGTCCTACGAGCAGTACTTC. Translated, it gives CASKPGQSYEQYF. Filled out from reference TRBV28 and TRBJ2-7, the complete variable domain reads DVKVTQSSRYLVKRTGEKVFLECVQDMDHENMFWYRQDPGLGLRLIYFSYDVKMKEKGDIPEGYSVSREKKERFSLILESASTNQTSMYLCASKPGQSYEQYFGPGTRLTVT.

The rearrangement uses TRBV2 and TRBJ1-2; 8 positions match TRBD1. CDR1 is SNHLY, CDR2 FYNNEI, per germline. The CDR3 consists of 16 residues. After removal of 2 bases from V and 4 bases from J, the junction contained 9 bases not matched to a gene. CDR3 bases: TGTGCCAGCAGTGAAAGTCAGGACAGGGTCTCCTATGGCTACACCTTC. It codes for CASSESQDRVSYGYTF.

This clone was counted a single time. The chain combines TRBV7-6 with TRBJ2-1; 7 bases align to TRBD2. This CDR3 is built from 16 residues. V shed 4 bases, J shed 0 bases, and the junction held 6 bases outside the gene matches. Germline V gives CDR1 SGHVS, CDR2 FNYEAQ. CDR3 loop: CASSSVAGSSYNEQFF. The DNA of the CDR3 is TGTGCCAGCAGCTCTGTAGCGGGCAGCTCCTACAATGAGCAGTTCTTC.

The DNA for the CDR3 is TGCGCCAGCAGCCAAAAACCTATCGTCGGGGAGCTGTTTTTT. Translation gives CASSQKPIVGELFF. This chain connects TRBV4-3 to TRBJ2-2; D is undetermined. The CDR3 has 14 amino acids. Germline CDR1 and CDR2: LGHNA and YSLEER. The V end lost 2 bases, the J end lost 7 bases, and 11 bases lay between the germline ends.

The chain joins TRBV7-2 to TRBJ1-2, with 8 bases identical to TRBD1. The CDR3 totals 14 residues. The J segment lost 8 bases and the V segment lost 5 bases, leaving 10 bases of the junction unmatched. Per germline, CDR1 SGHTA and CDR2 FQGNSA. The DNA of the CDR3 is TGTGCCAGCAGCAACCCAGGGGGCGCAGGGGGCTACACCTTC. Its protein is CASSNPGGAGGYTF. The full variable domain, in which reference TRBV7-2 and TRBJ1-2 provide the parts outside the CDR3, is GAGVSQSPSNKVTEKGKDVELRCDPISGHTALYWYRQSLGQGLEFLIYFQGNSAPDKSGLPSDRFSAERTGGSVSTLTIQRTQQEDSAVYLCASSNPGGAGGYTFGSGTRLTVV.

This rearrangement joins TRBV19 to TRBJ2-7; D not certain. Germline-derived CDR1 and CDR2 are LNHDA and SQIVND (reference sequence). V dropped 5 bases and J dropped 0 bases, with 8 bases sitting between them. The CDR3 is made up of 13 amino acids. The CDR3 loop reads CASSSGSSYEQYF. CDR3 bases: TGTGCCAGTAGTTCGGGTTCCTCCTACGAGCAGTACTTC.

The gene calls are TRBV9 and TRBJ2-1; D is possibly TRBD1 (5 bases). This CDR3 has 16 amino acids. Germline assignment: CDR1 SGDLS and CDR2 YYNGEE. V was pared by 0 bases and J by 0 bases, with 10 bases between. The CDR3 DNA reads TGTGCCAGCAGCGTAGGAACAGGATCCTCCTACAATGAGCAGTTCTTC. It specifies CASSVGTGSSYNEQFF.

The CDR3 DNA follows: TGTGCCAGCAGCCCTAACACTGAAGCTTTCTTT. Encoded protein: CASSPNTEAFF. This rearrangement joins TRBV28 to TRBJ1-1; D gene uncertain. Deletions cut 6 bases from V and 2 bases from J, with 4 bases between. In germline, CDR1 is MDHEN, CDR2 SYDVKM. CDR3 size: 11 residues.

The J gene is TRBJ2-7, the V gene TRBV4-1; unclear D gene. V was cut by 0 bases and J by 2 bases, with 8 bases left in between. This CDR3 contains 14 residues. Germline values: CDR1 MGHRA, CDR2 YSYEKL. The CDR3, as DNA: TGCGCCAGCAGCCAAGAAGTGGGCGCCTACGAGCAGTACTTC. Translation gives CASSQEVGAYEQYF.

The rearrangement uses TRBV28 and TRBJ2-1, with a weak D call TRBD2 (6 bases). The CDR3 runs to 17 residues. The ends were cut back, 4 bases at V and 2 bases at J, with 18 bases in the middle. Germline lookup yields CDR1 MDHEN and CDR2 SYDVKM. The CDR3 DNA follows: TGTGCCAGCAGTTCCCGACTAGTCCCTAGGGCCTACAATGAGCAGTTCTTC. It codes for CASSSRLVPRAYNEQFF.

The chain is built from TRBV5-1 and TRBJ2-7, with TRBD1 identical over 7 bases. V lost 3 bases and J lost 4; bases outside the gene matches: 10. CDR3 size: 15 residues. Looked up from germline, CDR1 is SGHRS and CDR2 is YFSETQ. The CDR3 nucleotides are TGCGCCAGCAGCTCAAGACCGGGACAGATATACGAGCAGTACTTC. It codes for CASSSRPGQIYEQYF.

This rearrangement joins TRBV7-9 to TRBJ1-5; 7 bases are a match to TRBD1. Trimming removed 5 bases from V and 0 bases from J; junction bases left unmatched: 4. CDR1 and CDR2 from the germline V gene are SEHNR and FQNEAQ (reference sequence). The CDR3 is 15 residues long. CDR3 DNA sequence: TGTGCCAGCAGCATAACAGGGGATAGCAATCAGCCCCAGCATTTT. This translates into CASSITGDSNQPQHF. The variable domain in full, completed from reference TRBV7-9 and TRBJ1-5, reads DTGVSQNPRHKITKRGQNVTFRCDPISEHNRLYWYRQTLGQGPEFLTYFQNEAQLEKSRLLSDRFSAERPKGSFSTLEIQRTEQGDSAMYLCASSITGDSNQPQHFGDGTRLSIL.

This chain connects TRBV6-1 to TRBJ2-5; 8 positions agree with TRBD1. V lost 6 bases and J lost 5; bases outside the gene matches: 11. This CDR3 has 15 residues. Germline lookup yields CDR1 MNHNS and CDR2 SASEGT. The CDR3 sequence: CASSPWTGPRETQYF. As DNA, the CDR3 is TGTGCCAGCAGCCCATGGACAGGGCCGCGGGAGACCCAGTACTTC.